The sequence of this T cell receptor beta chain was determined in a study of blood T cell repertoires in COVID-19. Trimming took 2 bases from V and 1 from J, leaving 8 bases between them. Germline-derived CDR1 and CDR2 are KGHSH and LQKENI. The CDR3 sequence is 14 residues long. Per the study methods: Estimation of nucleated cell counts relied on the amplification of reference gene primers. Clones were sequenced by immunoSEQ multiplex PCR, and TCRdb holds only the in-frame ones, with some missing. D and trimming come from the DNA, and the V and J calls and clone size come from that table. Among 350,000 to 450,000 clones listed, about 88% were seen once.

This TCR was sampled from a middle-aged woman with COVID-19, enrolled during active disease. The sequenced sample consisted of peripheral blood. The chain uses TRBV18 and TRBJ1-1, with a tentative D call TRBD1 (6 bases). The CDR3 sequence is CASSPGRGNTEAFF. The CDR3 DNA follows: TGTGCCAGCTCACCAGGCAGGGGGAACACTGAAGCTTTCTTT.